This passage covers 15 T cell receptor beta chains from one sample sequenced in a study of cytomegalovirus exposure and HLA in healthy donors. Only in-frame clones appear in the TCRdb table, and some are missing; sequencing was by immunoSEQ multiplex PCR. The sample contains over 100,000 clones, almost 90% of which appear only once. Sequenced sample: PBMCs. These receptors were collected from a woman younger than 30 in good health and CMV-seronegative.

The chain employs TRBV28 and TRBJ1-3, with no clear D. Per germline, CDR1 MDHEN and CDR2 SYDVKM. The CDR3 is 14 amino acids. The V and J ends lost 6 bases and 0 bases respectively, with 9 bases between them. The DNA of the CDR3 is TGTGCCAGCAGATTACCAGGCTCTGGAAACACCATATATTTT. Its translation: CASRLPGSGNTIYF.

The chain uses TRBV7-2 and TRBJ2-5, with TRBD2 identical over 10 bases. Per germline, CDR1 SGHTA and CDR2 FQGNSA. There are 15 residues in the CDR3. Trimming at V came to 1 base and at J to 5 bases, leaving 4 bases not matched to a gene. This CDR3 is CASSLVTSGVETQYF. CDR3 nucleotide sequence: TGTGCCAGCAGCTTAGTTACTAGCGGGGTGGAGACCCAGTACTTC.

The chain recombines TRBV7-9 with TRBJ2-7; D perhaps matches TRBD2 (6 bases). Per the germline V gene, CDR1 is SEHNR and CDR2 is FQNEAQ (reference sequence). This CDR3 has 16 residues. The germline V and J ends were trimmed by 0 bases and 1 base, with 13 bases remaining between them. The chain's CDR3 is CASSLALGTYSYEQYF. DNA for the CDR3: TGTGCCAGCAGCTTAGCACTCGGGACTTATTCCTACGAGCAGTACTTC.

The chain is built from TRBV7-3 and TRBJ2-2; D might be TRBD2 (5 bases). The V gene lost 3 bases and the J gene lost 2 bases, with 16 bases spanning the gap. The length of the CDR3 is 17 residues. Germline V gives CDR1 SGHTA, CDR2 FQGTGA. The CDR3 DNA follows: TGTGCCAGCAGCTTCCGGGGAAGGACTCTTAACACCGGGGAGCTGTTTTTT. It is translated as CASSFRGRTLNTGELFF.

The chain employs TRBV7-2 and TRBJ2-7; D remains ambiguous. Trimming removed 5 bases from V and 3 bases from J, with 8 bases in between. The CDR3 is 12 residues long. The germline CDR1 and CDR2 sequences are SGHTA and FQGNSA. The CDR3 nucleotides are TGTGCCAGCAGCAGATACAGCTACGAGCAGTACTTC. Amino acids: CASSRYSYEQYF.

The CDR3 DNA sequence: TGCGCCAGCAGCCAAGTGGGAGGGGGGGGGACCCAGTACTTC. Encoded protein: CASSQVGGGGTQYF. The rearrangement links TRBV4-1 to TRBJ2-5; D may be TRBD2 (7 bases). The V end was cut by 1 base, the J end by 7 bases, with 13 bases between. CDR1 and CDR2 (germline): MGHRA, YSYEKL. The CDR3 length is 14 residues.

The rearrangement uses TRBV19 and TRBJ2-1; TRBD2 agrees at 9 bases. Germline V gives CDR1 LNHDA, CDR2 SQIVND (reference sequence). The CDR3 length is 15 residues. V trimming: 5 bases; J trimming: 9 bases; junction bases outside the gene matches: 11. The CDR3 spells CASSVTSGPFGEQFF. As DNA, the CDR3 is TGTGCCAGTAGTGTGACTAGCGGTCCTTTTGGTGAGCAGTTCTTC.

This clone was detected once. The CDR3 here is CASSFGSAYEQYF. The CDR3 coding sequence is TGCGCCAGCAGCTTCGGGTCTGCCTACGAGCAGTACTTC. The chain uses TRBV5-1 and TRBJ2-7; D call uncertain. Trimming cost V 2 bases and J 2 bases, with 8 bases left between them. The CDR3 extends over 13 amino acids. Germline CDR1 is SGHRS and CDR2 is YFSETQ.

J is TRBJ2-7 and V is TRBV19; TRBD1 aligns across 8 bases. V shed 5 bases, J shed 0 bases, and the junction held 3 bases outside the gene matches. This CDR3 comprises 14 residues. Germline CDR1 and CDR2: LNHDA and SQIVND (reference sequence). CDR3 coding DNA: TGTGCCAGTAGTGAAGGGACAGGCTCCTACGAGCAGTACTTC. This sequence encodes CASSEGTGSYEQYF.

This rearrangement joins TRBV27 to TRBJ2-3, with D perhaps matching TRBD1 (6 bases). CDR1 is MNHEY, CDR2 SMNVEV, per germline (reference sequence). The V end lost 1 base, the J end lost 3 bases, and 8 bases lay between the germline ends. This CDR3 has 14 amino acids. This chain's CDR3 is CASSLYRVTDTQYF. CDR3 DNA sequence: TGTGCCAGCAGTTTATACAGGGTTACAGATACGCAGTATTTT.

This clone is a singleton in its sample. The chain carries TRBV9 and TRBJ1-2; TRBD1 is a possible D gene (6 bases). Germline loops: CDR1 SGDLS, CDR2 YYNGEE. CDR3 length: 20 amino acids. V was clipped by 4 bases and J by 0 bases, with 28 bases between them. The CDR3: CASSPTFFTGMLPTNYGYTF. CDR3 sequence (DNA): TGTGCCAGCAGCCCTACCTTTTTCACAGGGATGTTACCTACTAACTATGGCTACACCTTC.

The chain has TRBV6-4 and TRBJ2-7; 14 bases agree with TRBD2. V lost 5 bases, J lost 0 bases, and 3 bases stayed unmatched. The CDR3 spans 16 residues. CDR1 and CDR2 from the germline V gene are MRHNA and SNTAGT. As DNA, the CDR3 is TGTGCCAGCAGTAAGGGACTAGCGGGAGACTCCTACGAGCAGTACTTC. This translates into CASSKGLAGDSYEQYF.

The DNA for the CDR3 is TGTGCCAGCAGATCGGACAGGTCCTACGAGCAGTACTTC. It codes for CASRSDRSYEQYF. The chain links TRBV7-9 to TRBJ2-7, with TRBD1 matching over 7 bases. In germline, CDR1 is SEHNR, CDR2 FQNEAQ (reference sequence). The CDR3 totals 13 residues. V was clipped by 6 bases and J by 1 base; unmatched bases: 3.

CDR3 nucleotide sequence: TGTGCCAGCAGCTTTGCGTACTATGGCTACACCTTC. This gives the protein CASSFAYYGYTF. The rearrangement uses TRBV7-9 and TRBJ1-2; D uncertain. There are 12 residues in the CDR3. Trimming removed 3 bases at V and 3 bases at J, with 5 bases between. Germline assignment: CDR1 SEHNR and CDR2 FQNEAQ (reference sequence). The full variable domain, with the rest looked up from reference TRBV7-9 and TRBJ1-2, is DTGVSQNPRHKITKRGQNVTFRCDPISEHNRLYWYRQTLGQGPEFLTYFQNEAQLEKSRLLSDRFSAERPKGSFSTLEIQRTEQGDSAMYLCASSFAYYGYTFGSGTRLTVV.

Here the CDR3 DNA reads TGTGCCAGCAGTTACTCACTAGCGGGAGGGGATGAGCAGTACTTC. Protein product: CASSYSLAGGDEQYF. This chain joins TRBV6-5 and TRBJ2-7; 13 nucleotides match TRBD2. With V trimmed by 0 bases and J by 7 bases, 3 bases remained unmatched. CDR3 size: 15 residues. Germline CDR1 MNHEY, CDR2 SVGAGI.